The rows below give T cell receptor beta chains drawn from one sample of a study of shared clonotypes between healthy human individuals. Data came from immunoSEQ multiplex PCR; TCRdb stores just in-frame clones and leaves some out. The sample records more than 1 million clones, 75% to 80% being singletons. Sequences were obtained from memory CD4+ T cells from PBMCs. These receptors were taken from a man between 18 and 29 years old in good health. Some clones in this sample may be carry-over from other donors' samples. The CDR3 runs from the conserved cysteine through the conserved F or W. A D gene is named only where the DNA matches it firmly. Size tells how often a clone was seen (once, few, many) or the class of an expanded clone, and some rows leave it out.

v_gene: TRBV19
d_gene: -
j_gene: TRBJ1-2
abundance: -
CDR3aa: CASSIGPEGRNYGYTF
CDR3nt: TGTGCCAGTAGTATAGGTCCTGAGGGACGGAACTATGGCTACACCTTC

v_gene: TRBV7-9
d_gene: TRBD1
j_gene: TRBJ2-3
abundance: -
CDR3aa: CASSLGDRVTDTQYF
CDR3nt: TGTGCCAGCAGCTTGGGGGACAGGGTCACAGATACGCAGTATTTT

v_gene: TRBV18
d_gene: TRBD1
j_gene: TRBJ1-5
abundance: -
CDR3aa: CASSPAAPRGSNQPQHF
CDR3nt: TGTGCCAGCTCACCAGCGGCGCCCAGGGGGAGCAATCAGCCCCAGCATTTT

v_gene: TRBV21-1
d_gene: -
j_gene: TRBJ2-7
abundance: -
CDR3aa: CASSKPRPSASTYEQYF
CDR3nt: TGTGCCAGCAGCAAGCCTCGCCCTAGCGCCTCAACCTACGAGCAGTACTTC

v_gene: TRBV6-1
d_gene: TRBD1
j_gene: TRBJ1-1
abundance: -
CDR3aa: CATPWGQGSTEAFF
CDR3nt: TGTGCCACACCGTGGGGACAGGGTAGTACTGAAGCTTTCTTT

v_gene: TRBV7-3
d_gene: TRBD1
j_gene: TRBJ1-1
abundance: -
CDR3aa: CASSWDRGSAEAFF
CDR3nt: TGTGCCAGCAGTTGGGACAGGGGGAGCGCTGAAGCTTTCTTT

v_gene: TRBV28
d_gene: -
j_gene: TRBJ1-1
abundance: -
CDR3aa: CASSDDRKNTEAFF
CDR3nt: TGTGCCAGCAGTGACGACAGGAAGAACACTGAAGCTTTCTTT

v_gene: TRBV5-1
d_gene: -
j_gene: TRBJ2-1
abundance: -
CDR3aa: CASSLVSGEAYNEQFF
CDR3nt: TGCGCCAGCAGCTTGGTTTCGGGAGAGGCCTACAATGAGCAGTTCTTC

v_gene: TRBV2
d_gene: -
j_gene: TRBJ1-2
abundance: -
CDR3aa: CATEDNNYGYTF
CDR3nt: TGTGCCACCGAGGACAATAACTATGGCTACACCTTC

v_gene: TRBV19
d_gene: -
j_gene: TRBJ1-1
abundance: -
CDR3aa: CASSTRGGVYTEAFF
CDR3nt: TGTGCCAGTAGTACCCGGGGCGGGGTCTACACTGAAGCTTTCTTT

v_gene: TRBV29-1
d_gene: -
j_gene: TRBJ2-7
abundance: -
CDR3aa: CSVNEGPTGQLYEQYF
CDR3nt: TGCAGCGTCAACGAGGGCCCAACAGGGCAACTCTACGAGCAGTACTTC

v_gene: TRBV28
d_gene: TRBD2
j_gene: TRBJ2-7
abundance: -
CDR3aa: CASRDGTSGSQYF
CDR3nt: TGTGCCAGCAGGGACGGGACTAGCGGGTCGCAGTACTTC

v_gene: TRBV5-1
d_gene: -
j_gene: TRBJ1-4
abundance: -
CDR3aa: CASSQSPGGSGDPTNEKLFF
CDR3nt: TGCGCCAGCAGCCAATCCCCCGGGGGCTCAGGAGACCCAACTAATGAAAAACTGTTTTTT

v_gene: TRBV30
d_gene: -
j_gene: TRBJ1-6
abundance: -
CDR3aa: CAWSTGASPLHF
CDR3nt: TGTGCCTGGAGTACCGGGGCCTCACCCCTCCACTTT

v_gene: TRBV7-8
d_gene: TRBD2
j_gene: TRBJ2-1
abundance: -
CDR3aa: CASSFASGRFNEQFF
CDR3nt: TGTGCCAGCAGCTTTGCTAGCGGGAGGTTCAATGAGCAGTTCTTC

v_gene: TRBV9
d_gene: -
j_gene: TRBJ1-3
abundance: -
CDR3aa: CASSVQAQSGNTIYF
CDR3nt: TGTGCCAGCAGCGTCCAAGCTCAGTCAGGAAACACCATATATTTT

v_gene: TRBV7-9
d_gene: -
j_gene: TRBJ1-4
abundance: -
CDR3aa: CASSIRTGEKLFF
CDR3nt: TGTGCCAGCAGCATCCGGACCGGCGAAAAACTGTTTTTT

v_gene: TRBV29-1
d_gene: TRBD2
j_gene: TRBJ2-3
abundance: -
CDR3aa: CSVGEGLGSDTQYF
CDR3nt: TGCAGCGTTGGGGAGGGGCTGGGGTCAGATACGCAGTATTTT

v_gene: TRBV15
d_gene: -
j_gene: TRBJ1-5
abundance: -
CDR3aa: CATSRDSRGNQPQHF
CDR3nt: TGTGCCACCAGCAGAGATAGCCGTGGAAATCAGCCCCAGCATTTT

v_gene: TRBV7-9
d_gene: -
j_gene: TRBJ1-2
abundance: once
CDR3aa: CASRATGQPFYGYTF
CDR3nt: TGTGCCAGCAGGGCTACCGGACAGCCATTCTATGGCTACACCTTC

v_gene: TRBV7-8
d_gene: TRBD1
j_gene: TRBJ1-2
abundance: -
CDR3aa: CASSPRGPGGYTF
CDR3nt: TGTGCCAGCAGCCCCAGGGGGCCTGGGGGCTACACCTTC

v_gene: TRBV18
d_gene: -
j_gene: TRBJ2-5
abundance: few
CDR3aa: CASSSNRGRETQYF
CDR3nt: TGTGCCAGCTCATCCAACCGTGGGCGGGAGACCCAGTACTTC

v_gene: TRBV6-5
d_gene: TRBD1
j_gene: TRBJ1-4
abundance: -
CDR3aa: CASSYRTGGDEKLFF
CDR3nt: TGTGCCAGCAGTTACCGGACAGGGGGAGATGAAAAACTGTTTTTT

v_gene: TRBV7-2
d_gene: TRBD2
j_gene: TRBJ2-3
abundance: few
CDR3aa: CASSSTSGSGADTQYF
CDR3nt: TGTGCCAGCAGCTCGACTAGCGGGAGTGGGGCAGATACGCAGTATTTT

v_gene: TRBV11-2
d_gene: -
j_gene: TRBJ1-1
abundance: -
CDR3aa: CASSSTRTHAFF
CDR3nt: TGTGCCAGCAGCTCAACTAGGACCCATGCTTTCTTT

v_gene: TRBV9
d_gene: TRBD1
j_gene: TRBJ2-1
abundance: -
CDR3aa: CASSAGTGAVEQFF
CDR3nt: TGTGCCAGCAGCGCCGGGACAGGGGCGGTTGAGCAGTTCTTC

v_gene: TRBV28
d_gene: -
j_gene: TRBJ1-1
abundance: -
CDR3aa: CASSLYWGAEAFF
CDR3nt: TGTGCCAGCAGTTTATATTGGGGCGCTGAAGCTTTCTTT

v_gene: TRBV6-6
d_gene: -
j_gene: TRBJ1-5
abundance: once
CDR3aa: CASSYGGSNQPQHF
CDR3nt: TGTGCCAGCAGTTATGGCGGGAGCAATCAGCCCCAGCATTTT

v_gene: TRBV28
d_gene: TRBD1
j_gene: TRBJ2-1
abundance: -
CDR3aa: CASSSGDRRLYNEQFF
CDR3nt: TGTGCCAGCAGTTCAGGGGACAGAAGACTTTACAATGAGCAGTTCTTC

v_gene: TRBV18
d_gene: -
j_gene: TRBJ1-1
abundance: -
CDR3aa: CASSPPGVRTEAFF
CDR3nt: TGTGCCAGCTCACCACCGGGGGTGAGGACTGAAGCTTTCTTT

v_gene: TRBV7-2
d_gene: TRBD2
j_gene: TRBJ2-5
abundance: -
CDR3aa: CASQNHVLAGDQETQYF
CDR3nt: TGTGCCAGCCAAAACCACGTCTTAGCGGGAGACCAAGAGACCCAGTACTTC

v_gene: TRBV5-4
d_gene: TRBD1
j_gene: TRBJ2-2
abundance: once
CDR3aa: CASSGRTGGGELFF
CDR3nt: TGTGCCAGCAGCGGGAGGACAGGGGGCGGGGAGCTGTTTTTT

v_gene: TRBV14
d_gene: TRBD2
j_gene: TRBJ2-1
abundance: many
CDR3aa: CASSQRLGLAGFSSYNEQFF
CDR3nt: TGTGCCAGCAGCCAGAGGCTGGGACTAGCGGGCTTCAGCTCCTACAATGAGCAGTTCTTC

v_gene: TRBV19
d_gene: TRBD2
j_gene: TRBJ2-7
abundance: -
CDR3aa: CASSIGLAGGIYSYEQYF
CDR3nt: TGTGCCAGTAGTATTGGTCTAGCGGGAGGGATTTACTCCTACGAGCAGTACTTC

v_gene: TRBV19
d_gene: TRBD1
j_gene: TRBJ1-2
abundance: once
CDR3aa: CASSIGDRSYGYTF
CDR3nt: TGTGCCAGTAGTATAGGGGACAGGTCCTATGGCTACACCTTC

v_gene: TRBV29-1
d_gene: TRBD1
j_gene: TRBJ2-3
abundance: once
CDR3aa: CSGARDSNTDTQYF
CDR3nt: TGCAGCGGAGCTAGGGACAGCAACACAGATACGCAGTATTTT

v_gene: TRBV5-1
d_gene: TRBD2
j_gene: TRBJ2-7
abundance: once
CDR3aa: CASSTGLAVPGYEQYF
CDR3nt: TGCGCCAGCAGCACGGGACTAGCGGTCCCAGGATACGAGCAGTACTTC

v_gene: TRBV27
d_gene: TRBD2
j_gene: TRBJ2-7
abundance: few
CDR3aa: CASSPLTSRAYEQYF
CDR3nt: TGTGCCAGCAGTCCCTTGACTAGCAGGGCATACGAGCAGTACTTC

v_gene: TRBV6-1
d_gene: -
j_gene: TRBJ1-1
abundance: -
CDR3aa: CASSEISGAYGEAFF
CDR3nt: TGTGCCAGCAGTGAAATATCAGGGGCTTATGGTGAAGCTTTCTTT

v_gene: TRBV19
d_gene: TRBD1
j_gene: TRBJ2-7
abundance: -
CDR3aa: CASSTPGQGGYEQYF
CDR3nt: TGTGCCAGTAGTACTCCGGGACAGGGGGGATACGAGCAGTACTTC

v_gene: TRBV14
d_gene: TRBD2
j_gene: TRBJ2-3
abundance: -
CDR3aa: CASSQVLAGPKMDTQYF
CDR3nt: TGTGCCAGCAGCCAGGTACTAGCGGGACCTAAAATGGATACGCAGTATTTT

v_gene: TRBV28
d_gene: -
j_gene: TRBJ1-4
abundance: -
CDR3aa: CASRLAGRVSRDVGTNEKLFF
CDR3nt: TGTGCCAGCAGATTAGCAGGGAGGGTCAGCCGGGATGTTGGAACTAATGAAAAACTGTTTTTT

v_gene: TRBV7-3
d_gene: TRBD1
j_gene: TRBJ2-1
abundance: -
CDR3aa: CASSLTGTVHNEQFF
CDR3nt: TGTGCCAGCAGCTTAACGGGGACAGTACACAATGAGCAGTTCTTC

v_gene: TRBV28
d_gene: -
j_gene: TRBJ2-2
abundance: -
CDR3aa: CAAAGLPNTGELFF
CDR3nt: TGTGCCGCCGCGGGACTGCCGAACACCGGGGAGCTGTTTTTT

v_gene: TRBV5-6
d_gene: -
j_gene: TRBJ1-3
abundance: -
CDR3aa: CASGRPGNTIYF
CDR3nt: TGTGCTTCGGGCCGGCCTGGAAACACCATATATTTT

v_gene: TRBV2
d_gene: TRBD1
j_gene: TRBJ2-1
abundance: -
CDR3aa: CASRKDRDGGNEQFF
CDR3nt: TGTGCCAGCAGAAAGGACAGGGATGGTGGCAATGAGCAGTTCTTC

v_gene: TRBV28
d_gene: TRBD1
j_gene: TRBJ1-2
abundance: few
CDR3aa: CASEPLGRGRDYGYTF
CDR3nt: TGTGCCAGCGAACCCTTGGGCAGGGGGCGTGACTATGGCTACACCTTC

v_gene: TRBV18
d_gene: -
j_gene: TRBJ2-2
abundance: -
CDR3aa: CASSALKSTGFTGELFF
CDR3nt: TGTGCCAGCTCAGCCCTTAAGTCGACAGGATTCACCGGGGAGCTGTTTTTT

v_gene: TRBV9
d_gene: -
j_gene: TRBJ2-3
abundance: -
CDR3aa: CASSVDPISSTDTQYF
CDR3nt: TGTGCCAGCAGCGTAGATCCGATTTCTAGCACAGATACGCAGTATTTT

v_gene: TRBV6-6
d_gene: TRBD1
j_gene: TRBJ1-1
abundance: -
CDR3aa: CASSSHQGAAEAFF
CDR3nt: TGTGCCAGCAGTTCCCATCAGGGGGCGGCTGAAGCTTTCTTT

v_gene: TRBV7-8
d_gene: -
j_gene: TRBJ1-2
abundance: -
CDR3aa: CASSPGPFHGYTF
CDR3nt: TGTGCCAGCAGCCCAGGACCTTTTCATGGCTACACCTTC

v_gene: TRBV7-2
d_gene: TRBD2
j_gene: TRBJ2-5
abundance: -
CDR3aa: CASSPPSGGPKTQYF
CDR3nt: TGTGCCAGCAGCCCACCCTCGGGAGGGCCGAAGACCCAGTACTTC

v_gene: TRBV4-1
d_gene: TRBD2
j_gene: TRBJ2-1
abundance: -
CDR3aa: CASSQEASGGYYNEQFF
CDR3nt: TGCGCCAGCAGCCAAGAAGCCAGCGGGGGGTACTACAATGAGCAGTTCTTC

v_gene: TRBV19
d_gene: -
j_gene: TRBJ1-1
abundance: -
CDR3aa: CASSIVQGGSEAFF
CDR3nt: TGTGCCAGTAGTATTGTCCAGGGTGGGTCTGAAGCTTTCTTT